This T cell receptor beta chain is from a study of blood T cell repertoires in COVID-19. In the study overall: Acute and convalescent COVID-19 samples came from the United States, Italy and Spain.

Germline trimming cut 3 bases from V and 1 base from J; bases unmatched to any gene: 1. This CDR3 spans 14 amino acids. The germline CDR1 and CDR2 sequences are SGHNT and YYREEE (reference sequence). Sequencing was performed with immunoSEQ multiplex PCR; in TCRdb, only in-frame clones are kept and a portion is missing. This table has fewer than 250,000 clones, around 84% appearing once. Participants were aged 18 to 89 years from about 25 US areas. The rearrangement uses TRBV5-4 and TRBJ1-3; 7 bases fit TRBD1. What was sequenced was PBMCs or T cells enriched from blood (not recorded which). The TCR sequence derives from a middle-aged woman who had recovered from COVID-19. As DNA, the CDR3 is TGTGCCAGCAGCTGGACAGGATCTGGAAACACCATATATTTT. Translated: CASSWTGSGNTIYF.